This T cell receptor (beta chain) was identified during a study of neurological immune-mediated disorders (dated by TCRdb to the late 2010s). For context, the study as a whole: Peripheral blood TCR-beta repertoires from patients with HTLV-I-associated myelopathy (HAM/TSP), patients with multiple sclerosis, and healthy controls were compared in the study using UMI-based sequencing. The roughly 99 TCR-beta libraries covered PBMC samples along with longitudinal samples, technical triplicates, and paired sorted CD4+ and CD8+ T-cell subsets. Longitudinal HAM/TSP and healthy donors had 3 time-points each (3-40 month intervals). The cohort comprised some 71 subjects: around 15 HAM/TSP patients, 34 multiple sclerosis patients and around 20 healthy controls. General study outcomes and caveats: The highest TCR clonal expansion was observed in HAM/TSP patients, whereas the lowest was observed in MS patients, even when compared with healthy controls. Across subjects, expanded clones never shared an identical CDR3 amino acid sequence, which suggests that the TCR-beta repertoires in every group were private.

This clonotype was detected ten times or more. It has no known antigen specificity. No per-base quality is available; no much larger clone lies one base away. The CDR3 starts with the cysteine, ends with the phenylalanine, and has 16 residues. CDR3 DNA only is kept here, 48 bases in frame from base 1. V is cut by 2 bases and J by 4 bases, and the space between the germline ends is 18 bases. Per the germline V gene, MGHRA is the CDR1 and YSYEKL is the CDR2. This specimen's time point label, per the study, means: longitudinal time-point 2. The healthy controls were volunteers from blood banks in Maryland, USA. For unsorted PBMC libraries, 2 million PBMCs were used after storage in RNAlater at -80 degrees C until RNA extraction. Peripheral blood underwent Ficoll-Hypaque density gradient centrifugation to isolate PBMCs, which were then cryopreserved in liquid nitrogen. cDNA synthesis used template-switch 5'RACE with a primer carrying a 10-nucleotide random unique molecular identifier tagging each TCR transcript. Each sequencing run produced over 180 million TCR-beta sequences covering 15-18 subjects. The RNeasy kit was used for extraction of total RNA. The KAPA Real-time Library Amplification kit was used to amplify TCR-beta VDJ regions with primers targeting the TCR constant region and the 5'RACE anchor. A first PCR added sample indexes and Illumina adaptors, and a second PCR then raised library yield. After Ampure bead purification, the TCR product of roughly 650 bp was size-selected on a 2% E-gel SizeSelection system. Before pooling, library quality was assessed on a Bioanalyzer, concentration was determined with Qubit, and library quantification was performed with the Kapa Library Quantification kit. Libraries were sequenced paired-end 2 x 150 bp on an Illumina HiSeq 2500. To increase sequence diversity, roughly 24-31% phiX was spiked into each library pool. The source study handled its data this way. The UMI-based MiGEC pipeline processed quality-filtered reads and removed over 80% of raw TCR sequences during error correction. IMGT germline references were used for aligning VDJ genes, and each clonotype was defined as a unique CDR3 amino acid sequence together with its V-J genes. Clonal expansion, Shannon diversity and CDR3 relatedness (CalcPairwiseDistances, ClusterSamples) were evaluated with VDJtools, and phylogenetic trees were built with CLCbio workbench. Using coefficient-of-variation modelling across technical triplicates, the study counted a clone as expanded if it had at least 8 unique UMIs. TCRdb reanalyzed the raw reads on its own, using fastp at Q25 for trimming and MiXCR for clone calling, and kept in-frame beta chains. Rows with a matching CDR3 protein are joined into one entry that keeps the most common DNA and genes. TCRdb's processing, not the authors' own work, is the source of the V and J calls. This sample lists 55,000 to 65,000 distinct CDR3 sequences; nearly 10% were detected once. The ten largest clones add up to 12% of the sample.

Recombination linked TRBV4-1 to TRBJ2-7, with a tentative D gene TRBD1 over 6 matching bases. The receptor comes from a man aged 30 to 39 in good health. Sequenced material: PBMCs. For the CDR3, the sequence is CASSQYHWTDQYEQYF. The bases read TGCGCCAGCAGCCAATACCACTGGACAGATCAGTACGAGCAGTACTTC.